This TCR beta chain was profiled in a study of early T cells in non-severe SARS-CoV-2 infection. TCRdb reprocessed the 5' RACE reads with MiXCR, giving one entry per CDR3 protein. Among about 18,000 distinct CDR3 sequences, roughly 6.1% were seen once, and the ten largest hold about 6%. J gave up 2 bases and V 7 bases, and 5 bases lay outside the gene matches. CDR3 length: 13 amino acids. Looked up from germline, CDR1 is SEHNR and CDR2 is FQNEAQ (reference sequence). The sample consisted of whole blood. This sequence was found in an adult who was a healthcare worker with PCR-confirmed SARS-CoV-2 infection or an uninfected control (not recorded which). This chain connects TRBV7-9 to TRBJ2-7; 7 bases line up with TRBD1. The CDR3 nucleotides read TGTGCCAGCACAGGGGGAGAGGCCTACGAGCAGTACTTC. It yields the protein CASTGGEAYEQYF.